A selection of T cell receptor beta chains follows, all from one sample in a study of cytomegalovirus exposure and HLA in healthy donors. Using immunoSEQ multiplex PCR, the repertoire was profiled, and TCRdb retains in-frame clones only, with some absent. The profile covers about 180,000 clones, with 85% appearing a single time and roughly 15% taken by the ten largest. Sequences were obtained from PBMCs. The origin of the receptors is a young man in good health and CMV-seropositive. Both conserved end residues are part of each CDR3. The order of the fields is J gene, clone size, D gene, V gene, CDR3 length, CDR3 DNA, CDR3 protein. The D gene is left open where the match is weak. Expanded clones are given a class, and other clones once, few, many or no size at all.

>TRBJ2-7|once|.|TRBV6-1|14
TGTGCCAGCAGTGACCATTTATCAGCGGCCGAGCAGTACTTC
CASSDHLSAAEQYF
>TRBJ1-2|.|TRBD1|TRBV29-1|13
TGCAGCGTTGCAAAGGACAGGGGCGAGGGCTACACCTTC
CSVAKDRGEGYTF
>TRBJ1-2|.|.|TRBV7-9|13
TGTGCCAGCAGCTTAGGGGGTACTACAGGAGCTCACTTC
CASSLGGTTGAHF
>TRBJ2-1|.|.|TRBV9|12
TGTGCCAGCAGTTTACAGGGAACTGAGCAGTTCTTC
CASSLQGTEQFF
>TRBJ2-6|once|.|TRBV6-1|12
TGTGCCAGCATATCTGGGGCCAACGTCCTGACTTTC
CASISGANVLTF
>TRBJ1-5|.|.|TRBV21-1|17
TGTGCCAGCAGCCCAAAGGGGACAAATTATAGCAATCAGCCCCAGCATTTT
CASSPKGTNYSNQPQHF
>TRBJ1-6|.|.|TRBV7-2|13
TGTGCCAGCAGCCTGACCCGGGAGTCACCCCTCCACTTT
CASSLTRESPLHF
>TRBJ2-3|.|TRBD2|TRBV2|16
TGTGCCAGCAGTGAACTTTCGGGAGGGGGGACAGATACGCAGTATTTT
CASSELSGGGTDTQYF
>TRBJ2-3|.|.|TRBV5-1|15
TGCGCCAGCAGCGCGGGACTGAAAAGTTCAGATACGCAGTATTTT
CASSAGLKSSDTQYF
>TRBJ2-1|.|TRBD2|TRBV28|16
TGTGCCAGCAGTTTTTTCGAGCGGGAGAGTGGTAATGAGCAGTTCTTC
CASSFFERESGNEQFF
>TRBJ2-7|.|.|TRBV28|12
TGTGCCAGCAGTTTGGGCGGGGCCGAGCAGTACTTC
CASSLGGAEQYF
>TRBJ2-5|.|.|TRBV28|14
TGTGCCAGCAGTTCACCGGGACTGCGACCGACCCAGTACTTC
CASSSPGLRPTQYF
>TRBJ2-1|once|.|TRBV28|14
TGTGCCAGCAGTCCCGCGACACCCTCCAATGAGCAGTTCTTC
CASSPATPSNEQFF
>TRBJ2-1|.|TRBD2|TRBV4-2|16
TGTGCCAGCAGCCAGGGGGGGGACTTCCTCTACAATGAGCAGTTCTTC
CASSQGGDFLYNEQFF
>TRBJ2-5|few|TRBD2|TRBV10-2|15
TGCGCCAGCAGTGAGCCGGGACTAGCTCTAGAGACCCAGTACTTC
CASSEPGLALETQYF
>TRBJ2-1|.|TRBD2|TRBV18|19
TGTGCCAGCTCACCTCGGACTAGCGGGAGGACTCATACTTACAATGAGCAGTTCTTC
CASSPRTSGRTHTYNEQFF
>TRBJ1-4|.|.|TRBV18|14
TGTGCCAGCTCACCCCAACAGGGTCGGGAAAAACTGTTTTTT
CASSPQQGREKLFF
>TRBJ2-1|.|TRBD2|TRBV4-1|16
TGCGCCAGCAGCCAAGAAGGCGCTAGCGGGTACAATGAGCAGTTCTTC
CASSQEGASGYNEQFF
>TRBJ1-2|.|.|TRBV6-5|12
TGTGCCAGCAGTTACCCGGGGAAGGGCTACACCTTC
CASSYPGKGYTF
>TRBJ1-3|.|.|TRBV30|13
TGTGCCTGGAGTGTACTCGGGGAAAACACCATATATTTT
CAWSVLGENTIYF
>TRBJ1-2|few|TRBD1|TRBV10-3|15
TGTGCCATCAGACTGACAGGGGACATGGGCTATGGCTACACCTTC
CAIRLTGDMGYGYTF
>TRBJ2-1|few|.|TRBV6-1|13
TGTGCCAGCAGTGAAGGTAGTTACAATGAGCAGTTCTTC
CASSEGSYNEQFF
>TRBJ1-2|.|.|TRBV28|15
TGTGCCAGCAACTGGGGGCAGGAACCTAACTATGGCTACACCTTC
CASNWGQEPNYGYTF
>TRBJ1-2|few|.|TRBV4-1|13
TGCGCCAGCAGCCAATCCGACTCTTATGGCTACACCTTC
CASSQSDSYGYTF
>TRBJ1-2|once|TRBD1|TRBV30|14
TGTGCCTGGGCGGGGACAGGGACTAACTATGGCTACACCTTC
CAWAGTGTNYGYTF
>TRBJ2-7|.|TRBD1|TRBV30|14
TGTGCCTGGAACCCGGGACAGGGGACCTACGAGCAGTACTTC
CAWNPGQGTYEQYF
>TRBJ2-4|.|.|TRBV28|15
TGTGCCAGCACCCCTGGGGCAGCCCTAATTAACATTCAGTACTTC
CASTPGAALINIQYF
>TRBJ2-7|.|TRBD2|TRBV28|15
TGTGCCAGTTCGATAGGGACTAGCGGCTCCTACGAGCAGTACTTC
CASSIGTSGSYEQYF
>TRBJ1-3|.|.|TRBV6-1|15
TGTGCCAGCAGCGCGGACTTCTACTCTGGAAACACCATATATTTT
CASSADFYSGNTIYF
>TRBJ1-1|.|.|TRBV28|15
TGTGCCACCCGAGGGGGAGAAGGGAAGAACACTGAAGCTTTCTTT
CATRGGEGKNTEAFF
>TRBJ2-7|.|.|TRBV28|14
TGTGCCAGCAGTTCATACCGCGGGACGCCCGAGCAGTACTTC
CASSSYRGTPEQYF
>TRBJ2-5|.|.|TRBV7-9|10
TGTGCCAGCGACGGGGAGACCCAGTACTTC
CASDGETQYF
>TRBJ2-5|once|TRBD2|TRBV7-3|20
TGTGCCAGCAGCACGACTCGACTAGCGGGGGGGCCGGGCGAGTGGGAGACCCAGTACTTC
CASSTTRLAGGPGEWETQYF
>TRBJ1-1|once|.|TRBV5-4|14
TGTGCCAGCACGCGGGGGGGTTACAACACTGAAGCTTTCTTT
CASTRGGYNTEAFF